This T cell receptor (beta chain) was documented in a study of blood T cell repertoires in COVID-19. Study summary: COVID-19 samples from acute and convalescent phases originated in the United States, Italy and Spain. In each case, the material was cDNA or gDNA derived from T cells, B-cell-depleted T cells, or PBMCs.

The CDR3 spans 11 residues. Germline CDR1 and CDR2: GTSNPN and SVGIG (reference sequence). Between the trimmed V and J ends, which lost 6 bases and 4 bases, there was a span of 9 bases. Produced via immunoSEQ multiplex PCR; TCRdb's table is partial and in-frame only. The data hold roughly 200,000 clones, with 80% to 90% observed a single time. The receptor was derived from an elderly man with acute or convalescent COVID-19. The sequenced sample consisted of peripheral blood. This rearrangement joins TRBV30 to TRBJ1-2; no definite D call. The CDR3 nucleotides are TGTGCCTGCTCCGGGAGCTATGGCTACACCTTC. Residues: CACSGSYGYTF.